The 8 T cell receptor beta chains below come from one sample, sequenced in a study of CD8+ T cells in alopecia areata. RNA, once extracted, was reverse transcribed into cDNA for use as the sequencing template. TCRdb keeps only in-frame clones here, not all; method: immunoSEQ multiplex PCR. Found here are about 180,000 clones, 63% of them singletons; the top ten hold 1.7%. Here the sequenced sample was CD4+ T cells sorted from blood, taken at week 0. The origin of the receptors is a human donor with alopecia areata.

The chain carries TRBV4-1 and TRBJ1-5; 7 bases map to TRBD1. The CDR3 is 14 residues long. Trimming removed 1 base from V and 5 bases from J; junction bases left unmatched: 2. From germline, CDR1 is MGHRA and CDR2 YSYEKL. For the CDR3, the DNA is TGCGCCAGCAGCCAAGTAACAGGGGATCAGCCCCAGCATTTT. It is translated as CASSQVTGDQPQHF.

V gene TRBV7-2 combines with J gene TRBJ1-6, with D perhaps matching TRBD1 (5 bases). Looked up from germline, CDR1 is SGHTA and CDR2 is FQGNSA. Trimming shortened V by 7 bases and J by 10 bases, and 20 bases separated the two germline ends. This CDR3 spans 15 amino acids. The DNA of the CDR3 is TGTGCCAGCACCCTAGACGGGGGTTTGAGCTCACCCCTCCACTTT. Translating it yields CASTLDGGLSSPLHF. Combining the CDR3 with reference TRBV7-2 and TRBJ1-6 gives the whole variable domain GAGVSQSPSNKVTEKGKDVELRCDPISGHTALYWYRQSLGQGLEFLIYFQGNSAPDKSGLPSDRFSAERTGGSVSTLTIQRTQQEDSAVYLCASTLDGGLSSPLHFGNGTRLTVT.

The chain's CDR3 is CAWRRDRGNARMNTEAFF. For the CDR3, the DNA is TGTGCCTGGAGAAGGGACAGGGGTAATGCGAGGATGAACACTGAAGCTTTCTTT. V is TRBV30 and J is TRBJ1-1; 10 bases fit TRBD1. Germline lookup yields CDR1 GTSNPN and CDR2 SVGIG (reference sequence). Trimming cost V 3 bases and J 0 bases; bases outside gene matches: 13. The CDR3 runs 18 residues.

The chain is built from TRBV30 and TRBJ2-7; D is unresolved. Trimming took off 1 base at V and 0 bases at J, with 7 bases between the two ends. The germline V gene encodes CDR1 GTSNPN and CDR2 SVGIG (reference sequence). The CDR3 loop spans 13 amino acids. In nucleotides, the CDR3 is TGTGCCTGGAGTGAGGCTTACTCCTACGAGCAGTACTTC. This gives the protein CAWSEAYSYEQYF.

The rearrangement uses TRBV19 and TRBJ1-5; D gene uncertain. V shed 4 bases and J shed 0 bases, with 13 bases lying between them. The CDR3 consists of 16 residues. In germline, CDR1 is LNHDA, CDR2 SQIVND (reference sequence). In nucleotides, the CDR3 is TGTGCCAGTAGTAGACTACGAACTGATAGCAATCAGCCCCAGCATTTT. This sequence encodes CASSRLRTDSNQPQHF.

V gene TRBV5-6 combines with J gene TRBJ2-7; TRBD1 or TRBD2 may be the D gene (7 bases each). The CDR3 extends over 15 amino acids. Trimming left V 5 bases short and J 2 bases short, with 17 bases between. Germline lookup yields CDR1 SGHDT and CDR2 YYEEEE. The CDR3: CASRYGTAGTYEQYF. The CDR3 nucleotides read TGTGCCAGCAGATATGGGACAGCGGGAACCTACGAGCAGTACTTC.

This chain links TRBV28 with TRBJ2-1; unclear D gene. V lost 5 bases and J lost 0, with 8 bases in between. Looked up from germline, CDR1 is MDHEN and CDR2 is SYDVKM. The CDR3 loop spans 14 amino acids. Here the CDR3 reads CASSLGSSYNEQFF. The CDR3 nucleotides read TGTGCCAGCAGTCTGGGAAGCTCCTACAATGAGCAGTTCTTC.

Notes on this clone: Other DNA sequences in the sample encode the same CDR3. This rearrangement joins TRBV29-1 to TRBJ1-5; TRBD1 is a possible D gene (6 bases). Germline-derived CDR1 and CDR2 are SQVTM and ANQGSEA. The CDR3 consists of 12 residues. With 7 bases removed from V and 3 bases from J, the gap between germline ends came to 10 bases. The CDR3: CSAGGANQPQHF. The CDR3 DNA reads TGCAGCGCCGGGGGCGCCAATCAGCCCCAGCATTTT.